This is a list of T cell receptor beta chains from one sample in a study of PD-1 blockade in mismatch repair-deficient tumors. Sequencing was performed with immunoSEQ multiplex PCR; in TCRdb, only in-frame clones are kept and a portion is missing. The table lists roughly 50,000 clones, 81% of them singletons. Source: peripheral blood, taken 20 weeks after starting pembrolizumab. These receptor sequences come from an adult with mismatch repair-deficient cancer. The CDR3 runs from the conserved cysteine through the conserved F or W. A D gene is named only where the DNA matches it firmly. Clone size is not always given. Where it is, it says once, few, many or a class for expanded clones.

clone size	V gene	J gene	D gene	CDR3 protein	CDR3 DNA
.	TRBV30	TRBJ2-1	.	CAWTGQRYNEQFF	TGTGCCTGGACAGGACAGAGGTACAATGAGCAGTTCTTC
.	TRBV5-6	TRBJ2-3	TRBD2	CASSFFLLAGGPDTQYF	TGTGCCAGCAGCTTCTTCCTACTAGCGGGAGGGCCAGATACGCAGTATTTT
.	TRBV7-6	TRBJ2-7	TRBD2	CASSASSGLKGEQYF	TGTGCCAGCAGCGCCTCTAGCGGGCTTAAGGGCGAGCAGTACTTC
.	TRBV9	TRBJ2-7	.	CASSPGRTIYEQYF	TGTGCCAGCAGCCCAGGGAGGACTATCTACGAGCAGTACTTC
.	TRBV19	TRBJ2-3	.	CASSTTDGTDTQYF	TGTGCCAGTAGTACCACCGACGGCACAGATACGCAGTATTTT
.	TRBV5-1	TRBJ2-7	.	CASSPGGQSLYEQYF	TGCGCCAGCAGTCCCGGCGGACAGTCCCTCTACGAGCAGTACTTC
few	TRBV9	TRBJ2-5	TRBD2	CASSTDLGLGETQYF	TGTGCCAGCAGCACCGATTTGGGACTAGGGGAGACCCAGTACTTC
.	TRBV19	TRBJ2-5	TRBD1	CASSRPRTGGLETQYF	TGTGCCAGTAGTAGACCCCGGACAGGGGGCCTCGAGACCCAGTACTTC
few	TRBV11-2	TRBJ2-5	.	CASSLAASAVETQYF	TGTGCCAGCAGCTTAGCAGCTAGCGCGGTGGAGACCCAGTACTTC
.	TRBV7-8	TRBJ1-1	.	CASSSRGMNTEAFF	TGTGCCAGCAGCTCACGAGGCATGAACACTGAAGCTTTCTTT
.	TRBV6-6	TRBJ2-1	.	CASSYTTGYTSNEQFF	TGTGCCAGCAGTTACACGACAGGATATACTTCCAATGAGCAGTTCTTC
.	TRBV5-4	TRBJ2-7	TRBD2	CASSFWGAGGSRYF	TGTGCCAGCAGCTTTTGGGGAGCGGGAGGGAGTCGGTACTTC
once	TRBV6-1	TRBJ1-2	.	CASSDRGSGYGYTF	TGTGCCAGCAGTGACAGGGGATCGGGCTATGGCTACACCTTC
.	TRBV5-1	TRBJ2-3	TRBD1	CASSNGQGRTDTQYF	TGCGCCAGCAGCAACGGACAGGGGAGAACAGATACGCAGTATTTT
.	TRBV18	TRBJ2-5	TRBD2	CASSPGLLETQYF	TGTGCCAGCTCACCGGGACTATTAGAGACCCAGTACTTC
medium-sized	TRBV9	TRBJ1-1	.	CASSADPGVAFF	TGTGCCAGCAGCGCGGACCCCGGTGTGGCTTTCTTT
.	TRBV29-1	TRBJ1-1	TRBD1	CSIVGTGVWVNTEAFF	TGCAGCATCGTCGGGACAGGGGTTTGGGTGAACACTGAAGCTTTCTTT
.	TRBV9	TRBJ2-1	TRBD1	CASSARFNRDRAYNEQFF	TGTGCCAGCAGCGCCAGATTTAACCGGGACAGGGCCTACAATGAGCAGTTCTTC
.	TRBV4-1	TRBJ1-1	.	CASSQAVRETEAFF	TGCGCCAGCAGCCAAGCGGTCAGGGAAACTGAAGCTTTCTTT
.	TRBV19	TRBJ1-3	.	CASSTGDSGNTIYF	TGTGCCAGTAGCACCGGGGACTCTGGAAACACCATATATTTT
.	TRBV7-9	TRBJ1-1	.	CASSLSGDTEAFF	TGTGCCAGCAGCTTATCAGGGGACACTGAAGCTTTCTTT
.	TRBV2	TRBJ2-1	.	CASSAGGLSYNEQFF	TGTGCCAGCAGTGCTGGCGGGTTATCCTACAATGAGCAGTTCTTC
.	TRBV27	TRBJ2-1	.	CASGLSQGQSSYNEQFF	TGTGCCAGCGGTCTATCCCAGGGCCAAAGCTCCTACAATGAGCAGTTCTTC
.	TRBV19	TRBJ2-1	TRBD2	CASRSLAGGPGEQFF	TGTGCCAGTAGATCACTAGCGGGAGGGCCGGGTGAGCAGTTCTTC
.	TRBV21-1	TRBJ1-5	.	CASSKGLGVRLYSNQPQHF	TGTGCCAGCAGCAAAGGGCTCGGAGTCCGCCTTTATAGCAATCAGCCCCAGCATTTT
once	TRBV7-6	TRBJ2-7	.	CASSLRALGNEQYF	TGTGCCAGCAGCTTACGGGCTCTCGGAAACGAGCAGTACTTC
.	TRBV27	TRBJ2-5	.	CASSSQGSGAETQYF	TGTGCCAGCAGTTCGCAGGGGTCGGGGGCAGAGACCCAGTACTTC